The clone carrying this TCR beta chain was counted a single time. Its antigen is not known. This specimen comes from a study of T cell responses to AZD1222 COVID-19 vaccine. The protocol was immunoSEQ multiplex PCR, while the TCRdb copy is restricted to in-frame clones and leaves out a portion. Here the sample spans more than 95,000 clones, approximately 91% being singletons. General study points: Reportedly, close to half of spike-specific TCRs are directed against unmutated variant regions. Dominant at 160-218 and 743-854, vaccine-associated CD4 TCRs also spanned spike. Two AZD1222 administrations were followed by greater Spike-specific TCR breadth and depth.

CDR1 is MGHDK and CDR2 is SYGVNS in the germline V gene. This CDR3 has 13 residues. Trimming pared 2 bases from V and 3 bases from J, leaving 5 bases between. This specimen was peripheral blood, taken on day 0 of AZD1222 vaccination. This TCR came from an adult in good health. The chain joins TRBV25-1 to TRBJ1-3; D not resolved. This CDR3 is CASSEGGGNTIYF. Written as DNA, the CDR3 is TGTGCCAGCAGTGAAGGCGGTGGAAACACCATATATTTT.